This TCR beta chain was sequenced during a study of Ad26.COV2.S vaccination and SARS-CoV-2 variants. The germline V gene has CDR1 ENHRY and CDR2 SYGVKD. The CDR3 extends over 14 amino acids. V was pared by 6 bases and J by 3 bases, with 11 bases between. Treatment in this sample: around 19 received Ad26.COV2.S at low or high dose, single or two shots; 5 received placebo; per-sample allocation not given. The study sampled participants on day 63 after the first vaccine or placebo injection. Sequencing used immunoSEQ multiplex PCR; TCRdb keeps in-frame clones, though not all of them. Of approximately 410,000 clones in the sample, approximately 87% were seen once.

The genes are TRBV10-3 and TRBJ2-2; D is perhaps TRBD1 or TRBD2 (5 bases each). The sample was peripheral blood, taken in a trial of Ad26.COV2.S vaccine versus placebo. This receptor was obtained from a person aged 18-60 years who received the Ad26.COV2.S COVID-19 vaccine or a placebo. In nucleotides, the CDR3 is TGTGCCATCAGGGGTTTGGGGGACACCGGGGAGCTGTTTTTT. Translating it yields CAIRGLGDTGELFF.